These 28 T cell receptor beta chains were sequenced from one sample in a study of Ad26.COV2.S vaccination and SARS-CoV-2 variants. Treatment given: some 20 received Ad26.COV2.S at low or high dose, single or two shots; roughly 5 received placebo; per-sample allocation not given. Samples were taken on day 63 after the first vaccine or placebo injection. Method: immunoSEQ multiplex PCR; TCRdb's copy keeps in-frame clones and lacks some. In the table there are about 350,000 clones, less than 90% of which are singletons. The sample here was peripheral blood, taken in a trial of Ad26.COV2.S vaccine versus placebo. The receptors originated from a person between 18 and 65 years old who received the Ad26.COV2.S COVID-19 vaccine or a placebo.

V gene TRBV9 combines with J gene TRBJ1-4; D is perhaps TRBD1 (6 bases). Germline V gene sequence: CDR1 SGDLS, CDR2 YYNGEE. Trimming stripped 0 bases from V and 2 bases from J, with 8 bases between. The CDR3 is 15 residues long. This CDR3 reads CASSVATGTNEKLFF. For the CDR3, the DNA is TGTGCCAGCAGCGTAGCTACAGGGACTAATGAAAAACTGTTTTTT.

About this clone itself: A junction end diverges from the germline sequence, so it may reflect a read error. The J gene is TRBJ1-5, the V gene TRBV19, with 11 bases aligning to TRBD1. This CDR3 is 17 amino acids long. Germline V gene data show CDR1 as LNHDA and CDR2 as SQIVND (reference sequence). The CDR3 here is CASRIGQGAYSNQPQHF. Here the CDR3 DNA reads TGTGCCAGTAGGATAGGACAGGGGGCCTATAGCAATCAGCCCCAGCATTTT.

CDR3 protein: CASSTTRDPGYYGYTF. The CDR3 DNA sequence: TGTGCCAGTAGTACCACCCGGGACCCGGGCTACTATGGCTACACCTTC. The rearrangement links TRBV19 to TRBJ1-2; possibly TRBD1 for D (5 bases). V lost 4 bases and J lost 3, with 18 bases in between. In germline, CDR1 is LNHDA, CDR2 SQIVND (reference sequence). This CDR3 contains 16 residues.

The rearrangement uses TRBV5-4 and TRBJ2-5; D ambiguous. This CDR3 spans 14 amino acids. V was cut by 1 base and J by 1 base, with 8 bases left in between. Germline CDR1 reads SGHNT; CDR2 reads YYREEE (reference sequence). CDR3 in amino acids: CASSLSLSQETQYF. In DNA form, the CDR3 reads TGTGCCAGCAGCTTGTCGTTATCCCAAGAGACCCAGTACTTC.

The chain combines TRBV4-2 with TRBJ2-7, with 12 nucleotides matching TRBD2. Germline-derived CDR1 and CDR2 are LGHNA and YNFKEQ. This CDR3 is 15 amino acids long. V was pared by 3 bases and J by 4 bases, with 4 bases of the junction left unmatched. This chain's CDR3 is CASSQTSGSGYEQYF. DNA of the CDR3: TGTGCCAGCAGCCAGACTAGCGGGAGTGGGTACGAGCAGTACTTC.

This clone turned up a few times. V and J are TRBV7-8 and TRBJ2-7; tentative D call: TRBD2 (5 bases). The germline gives CDR1 SGHVS, CDR2 FQNEAQ. With 1 base removed from V and 0 bases from J, the gap between germline ends came to 10 bases. CDR3 length: 15 residues. CDR3 bases: TGTGCCAGCAGCTTAGGGTCGGGGATCTCCTACGAGCAGTACTTC. Protein: CASSLGSGISYEQYF.

The V and J genes are TRBV25-1 and TRBJ2-7, with 7 bases matching TRBD2. This CDR3 is built from 13 residues. With V trimmed by 5 bases and J by 1 base, 2 bases remained unmatched. Germline-derived CDR1 and CDR2 are MGHDK and SYGVNS. The CDR3 here is CASSKGLSYEQYF. Written as DNA, the CDR3 is TGTGCCAGCAGTAAGGGACTATCCTACGAGCAGTACTTC.

The chain uses TRBV28 and TRBJ1-5; D not certain. The V end was cut by 3 bases, the J end by 0 bases, with 9 bases between. In germline, CDR1 is MDHEN, CDR2 SYDVKM. The CDR3 is made up of 15 amino acids. CDR3 amino acids: CASSFRGYSNQPQHF. The CDR3 DNA follows: TGTGCCAGCAGTTTTCGGGGTTATAGCAATCAGCCCCAGCATTTT.

The chain joins TRBV11-3 to TRBJ1-3; the match to TRBD1 covers 8 bases. The V gene end was trimmed by 0 bases and the J gene end by 0 bases; junction bases not matched to a gene: 7. Germline loops: CDR1 SGHNT, CDR2 YENEEA. CDR3 length: 18 residues. Here the CDR3 reads CASSLDPGQVPSGNTIYF. The CDR3 region has the DNA TGTGCCAGCAGCTTAGATCCGGGACAGGTGCCCTCTGGAAACACCATATATTTT.

The rearrangement joins TRBV30 to TRBJ2-2; no reliable D call. The CDR3 is made up of 14 amino acids. Germline CDR1 and CDR2: GTSNPN and SVGIG (reference sequence). With 0 bases removed from V and 7 bases from J, the gap between germline ends came to 12 bases. The CDR3 sequence: CAWSVRRFGGELFF. In DNA, the CDR3 is TGTGCCTGGAGTGTACGCAGGTTTGGCGGGGAGCTGTTTTTT. The full variable domain, with the rest looked up from reference TRBV30 and TRBJ2-2, is SQTIHQWPATLVQPVGSPLSLECTVEGTSNPNLYWYRQAAGRGLQLLFYSVGIGQISSEVPQNLSASRPQDRQFILSSKKLLLSDSGFYLCAWSVRRFGGELFFGEGSRLTVL.

This clone appeared a single time. The chain recombines TRBV4-3 with TRBJ1-1; D is possibly TRBD1 (5 bases). The CDR3 has 14 residues. Germline-derived CDR1 and CDR2 are LGHNA and YSLEER. The ends were cut back, 0 bases at V and 6 bases at J, with 11 bases in the middle. This chain's CDR3 is CASSQDREFSEAFF. CDR3 DNA: TGCGCCAGCAGCCAAGACAGGGAATTCTCTGAAGCTTTCTTT.

This clone was detected once. The chain carries TRBV6-4 and TRBJ1-5; D possibly corresponds to TRBD1 (6 bases). The CDR3 has 15 amino acids. Per the germline V gene, CDR1 is MRHNA and CDR2 is SNTAGT. V lost 4 bases and J 6 bases, leaving 16 bases between the germline ends. CDR3 region: CASSVSGAEGQPQHF. The CDR3 DNA sequence: TGTGCCAGCAGTGTATCGGGGGCGGAGGGTCAGCCCCAGCATTTT.

The rearrangement links TRBV12-3 or TRBV12-4 to TRBJ1-4; no definite D call. This CDR3 has 12 residues. V dropped 8 bases and J dropped 5 bases, with 9 bases sitting between them. The CDR3 DNA follows: TGTGCCAGCTCGTACCTCAATGAAAAACTGTTTTTT. Protein product: CASSYLNEKLFF.

This sequence joins TRBV28 and TRBJ1-5, with 11 bases matching TRBD1. This CDR3 is 19 amino acids long. Germline CDR1 is MDHEN and CDR2 is SYDVKM. V dropped 5 bases and J dropped 1; count of bases not matched to a gene: 13. The CDR3 sequence is CASSRPTGTGGLSNQPQHF. The CDR3 bases are TGTGCCAGCAGTCGACCCACCGGGACAGGGGGACTGAGCAATCAGCCCCAGCATTTT.

This clone was picked up a small number of times. This chain joins TRBV2 and TRBJ1-2; 7 nucleotides line up with TRBD1. V was pared by 4 bases and J by 7 bases, with 9 bases of the junction left unmatched. The CDR3 totals 14 residues. Germline V lookup: CDR1 SNHLY, CDR2 FYNNEI. DNA for the CDR3: TGTGCCAGCAGTGTTGAGAACAGGGGAGGTGGCTACACCTTC. Encoded protein: CASSVENRGGGYTF.

The chain has TRBV2 and TRBJ1-2; no firm D call. CDR3 size: 11 residues. The V gene lost 4 bases and the J gene lost 5 bases, with 5 bases spanning the gap. Germline V gene lookup returns CDR1 SNHLY and CDR2 FYNNEI. DNA for the CDR3: TGTGCCAGCAGTGTTGATTATGGCTACACCTTC. Amino acid sequence: CASSVDYGYTF.

The chain recombines TRBV7-3 with TRBJ2-1; D uncertain. The germline CDR1 and CDR2 sequences are SGHTA and FQGTGA. Trimming pared 0 bases from V and 4 bases from J, leaving 10 bases between. CDR3 length: 15 residues. The CDR3: CASSLTPGPYNEQFF. The CDR3 DNA is TGTGCCAGCAGCTTAACCCCCGGGCCTTACAATGAGCAGTTCTTC.

The chain has TRBV6-2 or TRBV6-3 and TRBJ1-1; maybe TRBD1 (6 bases). The CDR3 covers 12 residues. Trimming removed 5 bases at V and 11 bases at J, with 15 bases between. Per germline, CDR1 MNHEY and CDR2 SVGEGT. CDR3 region: CASSGRGAGAFF. The CDR3 nucleotides read TGTGCCAGCAGTGGAAGGGGGGCCGGCGCTTTCTTT.

This chain's CDR3 is CASSYNEMNQPQHF. In nucleotides, the CDR3 is TGTGCCAGCAGCTATAATGAGATGAATCAGCCCCAGCATTTT. The chain joins TRBV7-9 to TRBJ1-5; the D is unclear. This CDR3 region has 14 residues. Trimming left V 4 bases short and J 4 bases short, with 11 bases between. Germline V lookup: CDR1 SEHNR, CDR2 FQNEAQ (reference sequence).

Comment on this clone: Germline and junction disagree at one end, which may indicate a read error. The chain is built from TRBV30 and TRBJ1-6, with D uncertain. The germline CDR1 and CDR2 sequences are GTSNPN and SVGIG (reference sequence). This CDR3 comprises 14 residues. The CDR3 loop reads CAWSEGSYYSPLHF. CDR3 nucleotides: TGTGCCTGGAGTGAGGGCAGCTATTATTCACCCCTCCACTTT.

This clone has only a few counts. The chain links TRBV7-6 to TRBJ2-6, with D tentatively TRBD1 (6 bases). Germline V gene lookup returns CDR1 SGHVS and CDR2 FNYEAQ. V was shortened by 5 bases and J by 0 bases, with 14 bases between the two germline ends. The CDR3 has 17 amino acids. CDR3 in amino acids: CASSPITGLSGANVLTF. In nucleotides, the CDR3 is TGTGCCAGCAGCCCGATAACAGGGCTCTCTGGGGCCAACGTCCTGACTTTC.

The genes are TRBV19 and TRBJ2-7; D not certain. V was trimmed by 3 bases and J by 3 bases, leaving 9 bases between them. Germline CDR1 is LNHDA and CDR2 is SQIVND (reference sequence). The CDR3 consists of 13 residues. CDR3 in amino acids: CASSMIMSYEQYF. Here the CDR3 DNA reads TGTGCCAGTAGTATGATAATGAGCTACGAGCAGTACTTC.

This rearrangement joins TRBV10-3 to TRBJ1-3, with TRBD1 as a possible D gene (6 bases). The CDR3 extends over 16 amino acids. V was cut by 7 bases and J by 4 bases, with 20 bases left in between. CDR1 and CDR2 from the germline V gene are ENHRY and SYGVKD. The CDR3 sequence is CAITPASGGAGNTIYF. CDR3 DNA sequence: TGTGCCATCACTCCTGCCAGCGGGGGCGCCGGAAACACCATATATTTT.

Only one count was recorded for this clone. V gene TRBV7-3 combines with J gene TRBJ2-3; 12 bases map to TRBD2. After removal of 2 bases from V and 5 bases from J, the junction contained 8 bases not matched to a gene. CDR1 SGHTA and CDR2 FQGTGA come from the germline V gene. The CDR3 sequence is 17 residues long. The CDR3 protein is CASSLFLLAGGLDTQYF. CDR3 sequence (DNA): TGTGCCAGCAGCTTATTTTTACTAGCGGGGGGTTTAGATACGCAGTATTTT. Drawing the rest from reference TRBV7-3 and TRBJ2-3, the complete variable domain is GAGVSQTPSNKVTEKGKYVELRCDPISGHTALYWYRQSLGQGPEFLIYFQGTGAADDSGLPNDRFFAVRPEGSVSTLKIQRTERGDSAVYLCASSLFLLAGGLDTQYFGPGTRLTVL.

The chain's CDR3 is CATGVVATDTQYF. CDR3 DNA: TGTGCCACGGGGGTGGTGGCCACAGATACGCAGTATTTT. V usage is TRBV10-3 and J usage is TRBJ2-3; tentative D call: TRBD2 (6 bases). Germline-derived CDR1 and CDR2 are ENHRY and SYGVKD. Trimming left V 10 bases short and J 2 bases short, with 13 bases between. The CDR3 has 13 residues.

This chain joins TRBV10-3 and TRBJ2-2; tentative D call: TRBD2 (6 bases). The CDR3 is 13 amino acids. Germline assignment: CDR1 ENHRY and CDR2 SYGVKD. V lost 5 bases and J 8 bases, leaving 12 bases between the germline ends. CDR3 sequence (DNA): TGTGCCATCAGTCAGGGACTGCGAGGGGAGCTGTTTTTT. Amino acids: CAISQGLRGELFF.

This chain uses TRBV6-5 with TRBJ2-7; no firm D call. The length of the CDR3 is 14 residues. Germline values: CDR1 MNHEY, CDR2 SVGAGI. Between the trimmed V and J ends, which lost 4 bases and 6 bases, there was a span of 16 bases. This CDR3 reads CASSSHTTSGEQYF. The CDR3 coding sequence is TGTGCCAGCAGTTCGCATACTACTTCTGGCGAGCAGTACTTC.

The chain carries TRBV4-1 and TRBJ2-7; 8 positions match TRBD2. With 5 bases clipped from V and 0 bases from J, the junction kept 6 bases outside the gene matches. CDR1 and CDR2 (germline): MGHRA, YSYEKL. The CDR3 sequence is 15 residues long. CDR3 sequence (DNA): TGCGCCAGCAGCTGGACTAGCTCCTACTCCTACGAGCAGTACTTC. Residues: CASSWTSSYSYEQYF.